Described below is a single T cell receptor beta chain sequence and its context. V lost 0 bases, J lost 6 bases, and 16 bases stayed unmatched. Germline CDR1 reads LNHDA; CDR2 reads SQIVND (reference sequence). The CDR3 has 19 residues. Original methodology: Estimated nucleated cell counts came from reference gene primer amplification. Some clones are missing from TCRdb's copy, which holds only in-frame ones; the method was immunoSEQ multiplex PCR. That table is the source of V, J and clone size, and D and trimming were worked out from the DNA. The table shows approximately 210,000 clones, with around 86% occurring only once. The source of the sample is a study of blood T cell repertoires in COVID-19.

The source material was peripheral blood. The sequence derives from a young man who had recovered from COVID-19. The genes are TRBV19 and TRBJ1-5; 8 bases line up with TRBD1. The CDR3 here is CASSIDMLAGRGRGQPQHF. CDR3 DNA sequence: TGTGCCAGTAGTATAGATATGTTGGCGGGCAGGGGGCGAGGTCAGCCCCAGCATTTT.